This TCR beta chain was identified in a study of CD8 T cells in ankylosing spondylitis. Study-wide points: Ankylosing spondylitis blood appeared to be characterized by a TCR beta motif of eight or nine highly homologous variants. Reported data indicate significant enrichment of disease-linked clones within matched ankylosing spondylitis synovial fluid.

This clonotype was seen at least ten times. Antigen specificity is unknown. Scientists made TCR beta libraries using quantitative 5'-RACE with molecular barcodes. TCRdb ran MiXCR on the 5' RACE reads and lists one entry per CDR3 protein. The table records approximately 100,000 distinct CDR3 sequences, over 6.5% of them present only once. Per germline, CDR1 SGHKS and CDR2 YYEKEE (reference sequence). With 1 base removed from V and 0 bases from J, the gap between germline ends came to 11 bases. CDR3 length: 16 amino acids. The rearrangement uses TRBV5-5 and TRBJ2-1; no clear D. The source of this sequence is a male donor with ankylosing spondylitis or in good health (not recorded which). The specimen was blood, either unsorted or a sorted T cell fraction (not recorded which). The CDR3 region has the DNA TGTGCCAGCAGCTTGTATCAGACCAGCTCCTACAATGAGCAGTTCTTC. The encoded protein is CASSLYQTSSYNEQFF.